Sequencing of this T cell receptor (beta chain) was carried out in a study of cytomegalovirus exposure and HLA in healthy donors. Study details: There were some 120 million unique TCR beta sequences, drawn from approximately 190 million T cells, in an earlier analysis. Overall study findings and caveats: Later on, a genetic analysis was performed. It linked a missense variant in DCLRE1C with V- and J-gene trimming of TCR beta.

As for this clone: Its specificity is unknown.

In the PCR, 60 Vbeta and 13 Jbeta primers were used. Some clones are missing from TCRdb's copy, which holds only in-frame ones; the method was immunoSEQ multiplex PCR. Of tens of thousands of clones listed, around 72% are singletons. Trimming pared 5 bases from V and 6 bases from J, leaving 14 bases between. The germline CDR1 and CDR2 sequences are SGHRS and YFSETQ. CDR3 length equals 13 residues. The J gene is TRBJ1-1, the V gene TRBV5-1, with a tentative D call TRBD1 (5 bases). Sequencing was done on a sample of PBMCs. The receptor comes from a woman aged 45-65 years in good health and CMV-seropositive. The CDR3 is CASRPGVSPEAFF. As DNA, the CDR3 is TGCGCCAGCAGACCGGGGGTGTCTCCTGAAGCTTTCTTT.